This record concerns one TCR beta chain sequence. This clonotype was picked up many times. The antigen it recognizes is unknown. No much larger clone is present one base from it, and per-base qualities are unavailable. The data derive from a study of early T cells in non-severe SARS-CoV-2 infection (dated by TCRdb to 2020 to 2023). With respect to the entire study: Bulk RNA from unsorted whole blood was used for TCR sequencing, so alpha and beta chains could not be paired. Broad study findings and their caveats: VDJdb matching was skewed toward anti-spike CD8 responses and likely underestimated virus-specific expansions by missing private and CD4 specificities.

The library relied on 5' RACE. The run used a NextSeq 500. Unique molecular identifiers were attached to individual cDNA molecules in the TCR library protocol so that sequencing error and PCR bias could be corrected. Sequencing covered both TCR alpha and beta chains, and within each sample the abundances of alpha and beta sequences were tightly co-correlated. Turning to the authors' computational methods: Decombinator V4 was used to perform V gene, J gene and CDR3 annotation of TCR sequences. TCRs were defined as expanded if a significant change between any two time points was detected under a Poisson model with p below 0.0001. TCR abundances were normalised to the total number of TCRs sequenced in each sample and reported as counts per million. TRAV1-2 paired with TRAJ12, TRAJ20 or TRAJ33 defined MAIT TCRs, while TRAV10 paired with TRAJ18 defined iNKT TCRs. VDJdb, accessed on 1 November 2021, was searched for TCRs annotated for CMV, EBV and SARS-CoV-2, and TCRs annotated for more than one antigen were excluded. The public reads were reanalyzed by TCRdb: fastp trimming at Q25, MiXCR alignment, in-frame beta chains only. CDR3 protein duplicates are merged, each entry listing the most common genes and DNA. TCRdb, not the authors, supplied the V and J calls. In this sample the table shows tens of thousands of distinct CDR3 sequences, about 6% of which occur a single time. 2.8% of the sample lies in the top ten.

Set within a cohort of healthcare workers in London, UK, this nested case-control study involved weekly PCR testing of nasopharyngeal swabs along with blood sampling. Healthcare workers were enrolled in the week of the UK lockdown, from 23 to 31 March 2020, and were followed every week for up to 16 weeks. Inclusive of the bounding cysteine and phenylalanine, the CDR3 is 14 residues long. Just the 42-base CDR3 DNA is kept, in frame starting at base 1. Trimming takes 6 bases from V and 0 bases from J, and the germline ends sit 9 bases apart. CDR1 and CDR2 are drawn from the germline V gene (reference sequence): SGHAT, FQDESV.

This sequence uses TRBV11-1 and TRBJ2-4; TRBD1 is a weak D gene call, 5 bases matching. The TCR comes from an adult who was a healthcare worker with PCR-confirmed SARS-CoV-2 infection or an uninfected control (not recorded which). The sample in question was whole blood, obtained at baseline. This receptor carries the CDR3 CASSPRVAKNIQYF. The DNA reads TGTGCCAGCAGTCCCAGGGTAGCCAAAAACATTCAGTACTTC. The full variable domain, completed from the reference TRBV11-1 and TRBJ2-4 proteins outside the CDR3, reads EAEVAQSPRYKITEKSQAVAFWCDPISGHATLYWYRQILGQGPELLVQFQDESVVDDSQLPKDRFSAERLKGVDSTLKIQPAELGDSAMYLCASSPRVAKNIQYFGAGTRLSVL.